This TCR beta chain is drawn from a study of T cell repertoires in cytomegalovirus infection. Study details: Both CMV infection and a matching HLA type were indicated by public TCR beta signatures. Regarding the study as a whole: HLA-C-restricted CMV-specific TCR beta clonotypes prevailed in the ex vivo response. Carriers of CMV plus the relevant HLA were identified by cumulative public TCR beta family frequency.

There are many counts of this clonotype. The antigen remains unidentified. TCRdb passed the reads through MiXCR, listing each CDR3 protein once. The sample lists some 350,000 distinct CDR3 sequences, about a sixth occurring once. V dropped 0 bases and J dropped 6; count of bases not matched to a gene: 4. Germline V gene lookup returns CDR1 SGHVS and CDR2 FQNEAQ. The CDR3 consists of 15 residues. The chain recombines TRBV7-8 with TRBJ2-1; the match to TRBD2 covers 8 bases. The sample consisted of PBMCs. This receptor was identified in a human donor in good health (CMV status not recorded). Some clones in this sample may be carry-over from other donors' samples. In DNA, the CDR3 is TGTGCCAGCAGCTTAGCAGCGGGGGAGGGCAATGAGCAGTTCTTC. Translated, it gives CASSLAAGEGNEQFF. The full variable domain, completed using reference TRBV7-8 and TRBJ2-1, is GAGVSQSPRYKVAKRGQDVALRCDPISGHVSLFWYQQALGQGPEFLTYFQNEAQLDKSGLPSDRFFAERPEGSVSTLKIQRTQQEDSAVYLCASSLAAGEGNEQFFGPGTRLTVL.